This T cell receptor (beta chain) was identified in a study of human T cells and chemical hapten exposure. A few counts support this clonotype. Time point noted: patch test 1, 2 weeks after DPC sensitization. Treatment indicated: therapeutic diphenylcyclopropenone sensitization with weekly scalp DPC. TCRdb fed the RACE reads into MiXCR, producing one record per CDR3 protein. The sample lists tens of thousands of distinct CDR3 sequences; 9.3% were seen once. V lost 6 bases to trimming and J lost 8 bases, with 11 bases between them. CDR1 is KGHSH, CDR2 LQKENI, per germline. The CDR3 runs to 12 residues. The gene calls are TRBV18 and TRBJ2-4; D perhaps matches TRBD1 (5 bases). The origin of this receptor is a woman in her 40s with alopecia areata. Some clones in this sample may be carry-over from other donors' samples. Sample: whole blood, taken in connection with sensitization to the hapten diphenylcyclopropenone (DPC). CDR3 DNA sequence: TGTGCCAGCTCGGGGCAGAGAGACATTCAGTACTTC. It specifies CASSGQRDIQYF.